A single sample is the source of the 29 T cell receptor beta chains below, sequenced in a study of CD8 T cells in ankylosing spondylitis. Whole-study results and caveats: Seemingly characteristic of ankylosing spondylitis blood was a TCR beta motif consisting of under 10 highly homologous variants.

Antigen specificity for these receptors is unknown. Each CDR3 protein gets one entry after TCRdb re-called the 5' RACE reads with MiXCR. Of 800,000 to 900,000 distinct CDR3 sequences in the sample, roughly 12% were seen once. The sequenced sample consisted of blood, either unsorted or a sorted T cell fraction (not recorded which). The origin of the receptors is a male donor with ankylosing spondylitis.

This clonotype was seen only a few times. The V gene is TRBV7-2, the J gene TRBJ1-1; D gene unclear. The CDR3 covers 13 residues. Germline CDR1 reads SGHTA; CDR2 reads FQGNSA. V was clipped by 8 bases and J by 2 bases, with 12 bases between them. The CDR3 bases are TGTGCCAGCGAGCGGTACATAAACACTGAAGCTTTCTTT. Translating gives CASERYINTEAFF.

This clonotype was seen a few times. The J gene is TRBJ2-4, the V gene TRBV29-1, with TRBD1 as a possible D gene (5 bases). Germline V gene sequence: CDR1 SQVTM, CDR2 ANQGSEA. Deletions cut 4 bases from V and 9 bases from J, with 13 bases between. The CDR3 consists of 12 residues. CDR3 protein: CSVGLRVGIQYF. The DNA of the CDR3 is TGCAGCGTTGGACTCAGGGTTGGCATTCAGTACTTC.

This clonotype was found a few times. The chain is built from TRBV15 and TRBJ1-1; 10 bases are a match to TRBD1. V was clipped by 2 bases and J by 6 bases; unmatched bases: 9. This CDR3 has 16 residues. The germline gives CDR1 LNHNV, CDR2 YYDKDF (reference sequence). In DNA form, the CDR3 reads TGTGCCACCAGCAGACCCATCGGGACAGGGGCCGCTGAAGCTTTCTTT. Protein: CATSRPIGTGAAEAFF.

V usage is TRBV20-1 and J usage is TRBJ1-5, with a possible D match to TRBD1 (6 bases). CDR1 and CDR2 (germline): DFQATT, SNEGSKA (reference sequence). CDR3 length equals 14 residues. Between the trimmed V and J ends, which lost 5 bases and 0 bases, there was a span of 11 bases. CDR3 coding DNA: TGCAGTGCTTATAGGGGGTTTAGCAATCAGCCCCAGCATTTT. Translating it yields CSAYRGFSNQPQHF.

In this sample, this clonotype turned up a few times. V gene TRBV11-2 combines with J gene TRBJ1-1; D is unresolved. V was trimmed by 1 base and J by 1 base, leaving 22 bases between them. CDR1 SGHAT and CDR2 FQNNGV come from the germline V gene. This CDR3 is 19 amino acids long. The CDR3 loop reads CASSLVFDPWGSPNTEAFF. CDR3 in DNA: TGTGCCAGCAGCTTAGTCTTCGACCCGTGGGGTTCACCGAACACTGAAGCTTTCTTT.

This clonotype was observed a handful of times. The chain combines TRBV5-1 with TRBJ1-6; D is unresolved. CDR3 length: 14 amino acids. Germline assignment: CDR1 SGHRS and CDR2 YFSETQ. Trimming took off 0 bases at V and 8 bases at J, with 9 bases between the two ends. In nucleotides, the CDR3 is TGCGCCAGCAGCTTGGGGAATTTGGATTCACCCCTCCACTTT. This gives the protein CASSLGNLDSPLHF.

The V gene is TRBV9, the J gene TRBJ2-2; no clear D. CDR1 is SGDLS and CDR2 is YYNGEE in the germline V gene. The CDR3 extends over 14 amino acids. Trimming removed 1 base at V and 5 bases at J, with 9 bases between. The CDR3 here is CASSVNRDTGELFF. In nucleotides, the CDR3 is TGTGCCAGCAGCGTAAACAGAGATACCGGGGAGCTGTTTTTT.

This clonotype has ten or more counts. The chain combines TRBV10-3 with TRBJ2-4; D not resolved. Germline assignment: CDR1 ENHRY and CDR2 SYGVKD. This CDR3 spans 14 amino acids. V was shortened by 6 bases and J by 2 bases, with 11 bases between the two germline ends. The CDR3 loop reads CAISPDQTKNIQYF. CDR3 DNA: TGTGCCATCAGCCCCGACCAAACCAAAAACATTCAGTACTTC.

V usage is TRBV10-3 and J usage is TRBJ2-5; 9 positions agree with TRBD1. Per the germline V gene, CDR1 is ENHRY and CDR2 is SYGVKD. V lost 2 bases to trimming and J lost 5 bases; unmatched junction nucleotides: 3. The CDR3 spans 14 residues. The CDR3 region has the DNA TGTGCCATCAGTGAGGACAGGGGGTGGGAGACCCAGTACTTC. Encoded protein: CAISEDRGWETQYF.

This clonotype was counted a few times. The chain uses TRBV6-5 and TRBJ1-4; the match to TRBD1 covers 7 bases. Germline CDR1 and CDR2: MNHEY and SVGAGI. V dropped 2 bases and J dropped 10; count of bases not matched to a gene: 10. This CDR3 region has 15 residues. DNA for the CDR3: TGTGCCAGCAGTTACAACGGGGGAGGGGGCGGAAAACTGTTTTTT. Residues: CASSYNGGGGGKLFF.

This clonotype was seen at least ten times. The gene calls are TRBV12-3 or TRBV12-4 and TRBJ2-7; 8 bases match TRBD1. CDR3 length equals 13 residues. J was trimmed by 7 bases and V by 6 bases; bases with no gene match: 8. The CDR3 DNA follows: TGTGCCAGCAGCCCAGCCAGACAGGGGGAGCAGTACTTC. Its protein product is CASSPARQGEQYF.

This clonotype was counted at least ten times. This chain uses TRBV20-1 with TRBJ2-5; D not resolved. The CDR3 contains 13 residues. Germline V gene lookup returns CDR1 DFQATT and CDR2 SNEGSKA (reference sequence). Trimming took off 3 bases at V and 3 bases at J, with 11 bases between the two ends. In DNA, the CDR3 is TGCAGTGCTAGGTCTTGGGCAGAAGAGACCCAGTACTTC. Protein: CSARSWAEETQYF.

This clonotype was seen at least ten times. The chain uses TRBV6-1 and TRBJ2-1; D remains unclear. This CDR3 comprises 12 residues. Germline values: CDR1 MNHNS, CDR2 SASEGT. Trimming left V 5 bases short and J 4 bases short, with 6 bases between. The CDR3 bases are TGTGCCAGCAGTTCCTTTTACAATGAGCAGTTCTTC. As protein: CASSSFYNEQFF.

This clonotype was counted between two and nine times. The gene calls are TRBV5-1 and TRBJ2-3, with D tentatively TRBD2 (6 bases). The CDR3 length is 14 residues. V was pared by 7 bases and J by 5 bases, with 17 bases between. Germline V lookup: CDR1 SGHRS, CDR2 YFSETQ. The CDR3 nucleotides read TGCGCCAGCTCCACGAACCCGGGAGAAGATACGCAGTATTTT. Its protein product is CASSTNPGEDTQYF.

The chain uses TRBV20-1 and TRBJ2-3; 9 bases are a match to TRBD2. Germline V gives CDR1 DFQATT, CDR2 SNEGSKA (reference sequence). The CDR3 runs 15 residues. Trimming removed 5 bases from V and 6 bases from J; junction bases left unmatched: 12. CDR3 region: CSAPNMGLAGDTQYF. Here the CDR3 DNA reads TGCAGTGCTCCTAACATGGGACTAGCAGGGGATACGCAGTATTTT.

This clonotype was detected a few times. The J gene is TRBJ1-1, the V gene TRBV6-5; a possible D gene is TRBD1 (6 bases). CDR1 and CDR2 from the germline V gene are MNHEY and SVGAGI. Trimming stripped 4 bases from V and 1 base from J, with 13 bases between. The CDR3 spans 15 residues. This chain's CDR3 is CASSSTLTGNTEAFF. The CDR3 region has the DNA TGTGCCAGCAGTTCAACACTGACAGGGAACACTGAAGCTTTCTTT.

The chain links TRBV4-2 to TRBJ2-3; possible D gene TRBD1, 6 bases. V lost 4 bases to trimming and J lost 6 bases, with 14 bases between them. The CDR3 sequence is 14 residues long. Germline-derived CDR1 and CDR2 are LGHNA and YNFKEQ. The CDR3 DNA reads TGTGCCAGCAGCCCCGGACAGCGGTCCGATACGCAGTATTTT. Protein product: CASSPGQRSDTQYF.

The chain links TRBV11-2 to TRBJ2-3; TRBD2 aligns across 7 bases. The CDR3 extends over 16 amino acids. V lost 2 bases and J lost 0; bases outside the gene matches: 5. Germline V lookup: CDR1 SGHAT, CDR2 FQNNGV. The CDR3: CASSLTAGSSTDTQYF. CDR3 sequence (DNA): TGTGCCAGCAGCTTAACAGCGGGGTCGAGCACAGATACGCAGTATTTT.

This clonotype was counted ten times or more. J is TRBJ2-5 and V is TRBV20-1, with D uncertain. CDR3 size: 12 residues. CDR1 and CDR2 (germline): DFQATT, SNEGSKA (reference sequence). V was clipped by 4 bases and J by 0 bases, with 6 bases between them. Here the CDR3 reads CSATQYQETQYF. The CDR3 DNA is TGCAGTGCTACCCAGTACCAAGAGACCCAGTACTTC.

This clonotype was detected a few times. V usage is TRBV20-1 and J usage is TRBJ2-5, with D perhaps matching TRBD2 (7 bases). Per the germline V gene, CDR1 is DFQATT and CDR2 is SNEGSKA (reference sequence). The CDR3 covers 16 residues. Trimming took off 5 bases at V and 1 base at J, with 20 bases between the two ends. As DNA, the CDR3 is TGCAGTGCTCCCCTTTTCCAGGGAGGGGGCCAAGAGACCCAGTACTTC. Its protein product is CSAPLFQGGGQETQYF.

This chain uses TRBV4-3 with TRBJ1-2; possible D gene TRBD1, 6 bases. This CDR3 spans 15 amino acids. In germline, CDR1 is LGHNA, CDR2 YSLEER. With 0 bases removed from V and 4 bases from J, the gap between germline ends came to 12 bases. The CDR3 here is CASSQDTWTVYGYTF. CDR3 nucleotides: TGCGCCAGCAGCCAAGATACGTGGACAGTCTATGGCTACACCTTC.

Many counts were recorded for this clonotype. The chain carries TRBV3-1 and TRBJ1-2, with D perhaps TRBD1 (5 bases). This CDR3 has 13 residues. Germline CDR1 reads LGHDT; CDR2 reads YNNKEL (reference sequence). V lost 7 bases and J lost 7, with 16 bases in between. As DNA, the CDR3 is TGTGCCAGCACCTATTCAGGGTTCGGTGGCTACACCTTC. Its translation is CASTYSGFGGYTF.

Ten or more counts support this clonotype. J is TRBJ1-1 and V is TRBV29-1; no clear D. V was trimmed by 5 bases and J by 3 bases, leaving 10 bases between them. The germline V gene has CDR1 SQVTM and CDR2 ANQGSEA. This CDR3 has 12 amino acids. CDR3 coding DNA: TGCAGCGTTTATGATCAATACACTGAAGCTTTCTTT. Amino acids: CSVYDQYTEAFF.

The gene calls are TRBV9 and TRBJ2-1, with a possible D match to TRBD1 (6 bases). The ends were cut back, 4 bases at V and 7 bases at J, with 18 bases in the middle. The germline V gene encodes CDR1 SGDLS and CDR2 YYNGEE. The CDR3 has 15 residues. The CDR3 region is CASSLRAGVGNEQFF. DNA for the CDR3: TGTGCCAGCAGCCTCCGGGCAGGGGTTGGAAATGAGCAGTTCTTC.

The chain employs TRBV6-1 and TRBJ2-3; TRBD1 is a possible D gene (6 bases). CDR1 MNHNS and CDR2 SASEGT come from the germline V gene. V lost 5 bases, J lost 0 bases, and 15 bases lay in between. CDR3 length equals 16 residues. CDR3 sequence: CASSPRQVVSTDTQYF. CDR3 bases: TGTGCCAGCAGTCCACGACAGGTGGTTAGCACAGATACGCAGTATTTT.

The V call is TRBV11-2, the J call TRBJ2-3, with a weak D call TRBD2 (6 bases). The V gene lost 4 bases and the J gene lost 4 bases, with 18 bases spanning the gap. Germline V gene data show CDR1 as SGHAT and CDR2 as FQNNGV. The CDR3 extends over 16 amino acids. In DNA, the CDR3 is TGTGCCAGCAGCTCTGTGCGAGTGGGAGGCGCAGATACGCAGTATTTT. It is translated as CASSSVRVGGADTQYF.

This CDR3 reads CATSRGGGDYGYTF. CDR3 nucleotides: TGTGCCACCAGCAGAGGAGGAGGAGACTATGGCTACACCTTC. The V gene is TRBV15, the J gene TRBJ1-2; D gene ambiguous. Germline V gives CDR1 LNHNV, CDR2 YYDKDF (reference sequence). The CDR3 has 14 amino acids. V shed 1 base and J shed 3 bases, with 9 bases lying between them.

This rearrangement joins TRBV18 to TRBJ2-7, with a weak D call TRBD1 (5 bases). Germline V gene data show CDR1 as KGHSH and CDR2 as LQKENI. This CDR3 has 14 residues. Trimming cost V 2 bases and J 3 bases, with 11 bases left between them. CDR3 DNA sequence: TGTGCCAGCTCACCAACGAGACAGAGCTACGAGCAGTACTTC. This codes for CASSPTRQSYEQYF.

Many counts were recorded for this clonotype. Here the CDR3 reads CAINLAGPQETQYF. The CDR3 region has the DNA TGTGCCATCAACCTAGCGGGACCCCAAGAGACCCAGTACTTC. The chain employs TRBV10-3 and TRBJ2-5; the match to TRBD2 covers 9 bases. Unmatched junction bases numbered 4, after V lost 7 bases and J lost 1 base. Germline-derived CDR1 and CDR2 are ENHRY and SYGVKD. This CDR3 has 14 residues.